Included here is one T cell receptor beta chain sequence, with context. Its antigen is as yet unknown. Some clones are missing from TCRdb's copy, which holds only in-frame ones; the method was immunoSEQ multiplex PCR. The data show over 75,000 clones, with roughly 88% seen just once and 3% to 4% held by the top ten. This entry belongs to a study of identifying expanded T cells in peripheral blood. Study conclusions and caveats: Approximately two-week clone count variance significantly increased as total template count grew.

With V trimmed by 4 bases and J by 2 bases, 2 bases remained unmatched. The CDR3 loop spans 14 amino acids. Germline CDR1 MRHNA, CDR2 SNTAGT. The receptor comes from a person aged 18-69 years in good health. The rearrangement joins TRBV6-4 to TRBJ2-3; 8 nucleotides match TRBD2. The sequencing sample was made of blood. This CDR3 reads CASSAAGATDTQYF. In nucleotides, the CDR3 is TGTGCCAGCAGTGCAGCGGGAGCCACAGATACGCAGTATTTT.